This record concerns one T cell receptor (beta chain) sequence. This entry is derived from a study of T cell changes during pregnancy in multiple sclerosis. The V and J ends lost 6 bases and 4 bases respectively, with 15 bases between them. The CDR3 length is 14 residues. CDR1 is LGHNT, CDR2 FRNRAP, per germline. TCRdb keeps only in-frame clones here, not all; method: immunoSEQ multiplex PCR. The sample carries 40,000 to 45,000 clones, approximately 90% recorded once. The chain joins TRBV12-5 to TRBJ1-1; D gene unclear. Sequenced material: CD4+ T cells from peripheral blood mononuclear cells, taken in the third trimester of pregnancy. The source is a female donor with multiple sclerosis, enrolled in a pregnancy study. The chain's CDR3 is CASGPTTRSTEAFF. The CDR3 DNA follows: TGTGCTAGTGGCCCAACTACAAGGTCCACTGAAGCTTTCTTT.